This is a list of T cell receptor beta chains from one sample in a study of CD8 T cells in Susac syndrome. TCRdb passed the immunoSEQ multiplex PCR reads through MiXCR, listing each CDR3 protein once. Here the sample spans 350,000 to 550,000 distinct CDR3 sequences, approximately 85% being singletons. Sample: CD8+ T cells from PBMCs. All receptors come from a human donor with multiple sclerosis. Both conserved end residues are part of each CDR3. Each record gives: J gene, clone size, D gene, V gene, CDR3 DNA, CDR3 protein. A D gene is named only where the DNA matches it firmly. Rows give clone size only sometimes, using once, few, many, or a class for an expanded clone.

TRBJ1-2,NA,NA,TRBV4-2,TGTGCCAGCAGCCAAGTGGCCAGGGAAATCGACTATGGCTACACCTTC,CASSQVAREIDYGYTF
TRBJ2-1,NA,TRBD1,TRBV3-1,TGTGCCAGCAGCCGTCCCGGGACAGGGGAACCCAATGAGCAGTTCTTC,CASSRPGTGEPNEQFF
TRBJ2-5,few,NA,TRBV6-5,TGTGCCAGCAGTTACTCGGCGGGGACGGGGGAACAAGAGACCCAGTACTTC,CASSYSAGTGEQETQYF
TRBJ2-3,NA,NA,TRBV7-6,TGTGCCAGCACCGAGGGGCATACGCAGTATTTT,CASTEGHTQYF
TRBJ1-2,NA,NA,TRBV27,TGTGCCAGCAGTTTTAATGACAGGCATGGCTACACCTTC,CASSFNDRHGYTF
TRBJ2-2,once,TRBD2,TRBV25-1,TGTGCCAGCAGTGAATTGTTCAGCGGGAGAAATACCGGGGAGCTGTTTTTT,CASSELFSGRNTGELFF
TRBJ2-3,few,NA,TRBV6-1,TGTGCCAGCAGACAGGGATCAGATACGCAGTATTTT,CASRQGSDTQYF
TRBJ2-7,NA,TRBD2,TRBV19,TGTGCCAGTAGTACCCCCGGGACGGGAGGTTTCTACGAGCAGTACTTC,CASSTPGTGGFYEQYF
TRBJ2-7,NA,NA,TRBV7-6,TGTGCCAGCAGCCCCCCGGGACTTTACTCCTACGAGCAGTACTTC,CASSPPGLYSYEQYF
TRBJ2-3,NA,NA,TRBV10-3,TGTGCCATCAGTGACTCGGACGGGGCGGATACGCAGTATTTT,CAISDSDGADTQYF
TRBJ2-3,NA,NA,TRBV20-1,TGCAGTGCTAATAACAGGGAAATCATACCAGATACGCAGTATTTT,CSANNREIIPDTQYF
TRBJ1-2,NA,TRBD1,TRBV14,TGTGCCAGCAGCCAAAAAGGACAGGGGGGGAACTATGGCTACACCTTC,CASSQKGQGGNYGYTF
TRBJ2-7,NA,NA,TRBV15,TGTGCCACCAGCAGAGTTGGTCGGGTCGAGCAGTACTTC,CATSRVGRVEQYF
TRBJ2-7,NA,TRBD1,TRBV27,TGTGCCAGCAGCAACGGACAGGTGACCTACGAGCAGTACTTC,CASSNGQVTYEQYF
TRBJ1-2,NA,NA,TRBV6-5,TGTGCCAGCAGGCAGGGAGGGCGAGGCTACACCTTC,CASRQGGRGYTF
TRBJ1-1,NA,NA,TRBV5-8,TGTGCCAGCAGCTGGGGCGGGGCCCTGAACACTGAAGCTTTCTTT,CASSWGGALNTEAFF
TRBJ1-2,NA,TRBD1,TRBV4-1,TGCGCCAGCAGCCAGACAGGGGGGAGCTATGGCTACACCTTC,CASSQTGGSYGYTF
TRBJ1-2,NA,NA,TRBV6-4,TGTGCCAGCAGTGCTGGGGGCAATGGCTACACCTTC,CASSAGGNGYTF
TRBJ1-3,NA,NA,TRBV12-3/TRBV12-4,TGTGCCAGCAGTTCATACCAGGGTAATCCTGGAAACACCATATATTTT,CASSSYQGNPGNTIYF
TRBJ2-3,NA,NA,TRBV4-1,TGCGCCAGCAGCCATGTCCAGGGGATGAGCACAGATACGCAGTATTTT,CASSHVQGMSTDTQYF
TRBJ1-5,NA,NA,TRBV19,TGTGCCAGTAGTATAGATCCGTCCAGGGCGCAGCCCCAGCATTTT,CASSIDPSRAQPQHF
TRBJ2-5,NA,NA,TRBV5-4,TGTGCCAGCAGCCCGACCGGGACGAAAGAAGGGGAGACCCAGTACTTC,CASSPTGTKEGETQYF
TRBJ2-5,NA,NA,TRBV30,TGTGCCTCAGTCGAGGGAGTGGGGTCGGAGACCCAGTACTTC,CASVEGVGSETQYF
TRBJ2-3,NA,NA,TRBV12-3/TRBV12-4,TGTGCCAGCAGTTTTTCAGGGGTTGAAGATACGCAGTATTTT,CASSFSGVEDTQYF
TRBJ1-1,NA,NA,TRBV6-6,TGTGCCAGCAGTTACAATCAGGGGTCTGAAGCTTTCTTT,CASSYNQGSEAFF
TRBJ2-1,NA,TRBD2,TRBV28,TGTGCCAGCAGTTTCTCCGGGACTAGCGGGAGCGACAATGAGCAGTTCTTC,CASSFSGTSGSDNEQFF
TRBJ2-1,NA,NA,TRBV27,TGTGCCAGCAGTTTGGGGAGCCGTTACAATGAGCAGTTCTTC,CASSLGSRYNEQFF
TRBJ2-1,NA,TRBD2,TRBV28,TGTGCCAGCAGTTTAATACTAGCGACCGAGCAGTTCTTC,CASSLILATEQFF
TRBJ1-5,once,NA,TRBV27,TGTGCCGGTCAAGGAGACGGTTATCAGCCCCAGCATTTT,CAGQGDGYQPQHF
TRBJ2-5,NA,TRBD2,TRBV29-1,TGCAGCGTCGGACTAGCGGCGACCCAGTACTTC,CSVGLAATQYF
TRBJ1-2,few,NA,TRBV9,TGTGCCAGCAGCGTAGAGGGCCAGGGGTATGGCTACACCTTC,CASSVEGQGYGYTF
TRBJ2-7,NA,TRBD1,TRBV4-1,TGCGCCAGCAGCCAAGGTCCGGGACAGGGACGTGGCGAGCAGTACTTC,CASSQGPGQGRGEQYF
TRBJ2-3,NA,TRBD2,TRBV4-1,TGCGCCAGCAGCCAGGGGACTAGCGGGGCGGAAGATACGCAGTATTTT,CASSQGTSGAEDTQYF
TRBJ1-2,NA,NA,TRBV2,TGTGCCAGCAGTGAAGGTGGCTACACCTTC,CASSEGGYTF
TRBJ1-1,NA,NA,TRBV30,TGTGCCTGGAAGGGGGTGGGCACTGAAGCTTTCTTT,CAWKGVGTEAFF
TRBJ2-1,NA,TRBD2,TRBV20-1,TGCAGTGTCGAGCGGGGGTACAATGAGCAGTTCTTC,CSVERGYNEQFF
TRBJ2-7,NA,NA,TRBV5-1,TGCGCCAGCAGCTCCAACAGGGCGCAGGGGTACGAGCAGTACTTC,CASSSNRAQGYEQYF
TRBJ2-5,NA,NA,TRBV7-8,TGTGCCAGCAGCTCCCTGCTACTAAGCGGACTCCAAGAGACCCAGTACTTC,CASSSLLLSGLQETQYF
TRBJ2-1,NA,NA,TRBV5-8,TGTGCCAGCAGCTCAAGGGGAATAAAGTGGAATGAGCAGTTCTTC,CASSSRGIKWNEQFF
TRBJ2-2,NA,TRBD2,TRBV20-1,TGCAGTGCTACCTCCGGGACTAGCCAAACCGGGGAGCTGTTTTTT,CSATSGTSQTGELFF
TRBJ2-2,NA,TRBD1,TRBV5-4,TGTGCCAGCAGCTCCTGGGACAGGGCCAACACCGGGGAGCTGTTTTTT,CASSSWDRANTGELFF
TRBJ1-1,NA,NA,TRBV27,TGTGCCAGCAGTTCCCGAACAGGGTTCACTGAAGCTTTCTTT,CASSSRTGFTEAFF
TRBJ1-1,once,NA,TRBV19,TGTGCCAGTAGTCCTCTGGACGTGATGAACACTGAAGCTTTCTTT,CASSPLDVMNTEAFF
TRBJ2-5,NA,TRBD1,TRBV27,TGTGCCAGCAGTTCCCTGACAGGGCACGAGACCCAGTACTTC,CASSSLTGHETQYF
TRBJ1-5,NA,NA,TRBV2,TGTGCCAGCAGTGAAGTTTGGGGGGATCAGCCCCAGCATTTT,CASSEVWGDQPQHF
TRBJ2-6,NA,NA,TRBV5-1,TGCGCCAGCAGGGATCTTAGGGCTGGGGCCAACGTCCTGACTTTC,CASRDLRAGANVLTF
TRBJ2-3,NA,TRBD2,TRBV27,TGTGCCAGCAGTTACAGCGGGAGCCCAGATACGCAGTATTTT,CASSYSGSPDTQYF
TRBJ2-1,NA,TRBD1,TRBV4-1,TGCGCCAGCAGACCGACAGGGACCTACAATGAGCAGTTCTTC,CASRPTGTYNEQFF
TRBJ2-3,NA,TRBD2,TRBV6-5,TGTGCCAGCAGTTACTCGGCGGGGGGGGAGGTAGATACGCAGTATTTT,CASSYSAGGEVDTQYF
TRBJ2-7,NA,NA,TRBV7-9,TGTGCCAGCAGCTTGGGTGTCGGTAGAGCCTTGGACGAGCAGTACTTC,CASSLGVGRALDEQYF
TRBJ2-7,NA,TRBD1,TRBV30,TGTGCCTGGAGTCCCCGACAGGGGGCTTACGAGCAGTACTTC,CAWSPRQGAYEQYF
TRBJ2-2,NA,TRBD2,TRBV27,TGTGCCAGCAGTCTCGGGACTAGCGGGAGCACCGGGGAGCTGTTTTTT,CASSLGTSGSTGELFF
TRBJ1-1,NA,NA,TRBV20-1,TGCAGTGCTTCGGGACGGTCAGACACTGAAGCTTTCTTT,CSASGRSDTEAFF
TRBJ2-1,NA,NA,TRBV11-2,TGTGCCAGCAGCTTAGTCACAGGGAATGAGCAGTTCTTC,CASSLVTGNEQFF
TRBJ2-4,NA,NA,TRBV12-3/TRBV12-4,TGTGCCAGCACCCCGGAAAACAAAAACATTCAGTACTTC,CASTPENKNIQYF
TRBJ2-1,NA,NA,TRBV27,TGTGCCAGCAGTTCCCCCCTGGGCGGGACGGTCTACAATGAGCAGTTCTTC,CASSSPLGGTVYNEQFF
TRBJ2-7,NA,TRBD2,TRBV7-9,TGTGCCAGTGGGACTAGCCTGCACGAGCAGTACTTC,CASGTSLHEQYF